A single sample is the source of the 28 T cell receptor beta chains below, sequenced in a study of CD8 T cells in ankylosing spondylitis. Broader study findings: Within ankylosing spondylitis blood, a TCR beta motif made up of roughly eight highly homologous variants appeared to be characteristic.

TCRdb itself ran the 5' RACE reads through MiXCR, one entry per CDR3 protein. Of roughly 440,000 distinct CDR3 sequences in the sample, 17% were seen once. No antigen is known for these receptors. Sample: blood, either unsorted or a sorted T cell fraction (not recorded which). The receptors were sampled from a male donor with ankylosing spondylitis.

In this sample, this clonotype turned up a few times. The chain couples TRBV7-6 to TRBJ2-5; 9 nucleotides line up with TRBD1. The V segment lost 2 bases and the J segment 0 bases; nucleotides outside the gene matches: 10. Germline values: CDR1 SGHVS, CDR2 FNYEAQ. The length of the CDR3 is 18 residues. CDR3 protein: CASSLLVGGTGNQETQYF. In DNA form, the CDR3 reads TGTGCCAGCAGCTTACTCGTAGGGGGGACAGGGAACCAAGAGACCCAGTACTTC. The entire variable domain, with the rest obtained from reference TRBV7-6 and TRBJ2-5, is as follows: GAGVSQSPRYKVTKRGQDVALRCDPISGHVSLYWYRQALGQGPEFLTYFNYEAQQDKSGLPNDRFSAERPEGSISTLTIQRTEQRDSAMYRCASSLLVGGTGNQETQYFGPGTRLLVL.

This chain joins TRBV6-1 and TRBJ2-2; 7 nucleotides agree with TRBD2. V shed 5 bases and J 5 bases; nucleotides not matched to a gene: 11. The CDR3 is made up of 16 amino acids. Per the germline V gene, CDR1 is MNHNS and CDR2 is SASEGT. The CDR3 sequence: CASSNPSGGGTGELFF. The CDR3 DNA follows: TGTGCCAGCAGTAATCCTTCGGGGGGTGGGACCGGGGAGCTGTTTTTT.

In this sample, this clonotype turned up a few times. The chain carries TRBV5-1 and TRBJ2-6; tentatively, D is TRBD1 (5 bases). This CDR3 region has 17 residues. Germline V lookup: CDR1 SGHRS, CDR2 YFSETQ. V was shortened by 1 base and J by 2 bases, with 13 bases between the two germline ends. The CDR3 sequence: CASSLTRASTGANVLTF. CDR3 sequence (DNA): TGCGCCAGCAGCTTGACCAGGGCCAGTACTGGGGCCAACGTCCTGACTTTC.

V is TRBV28 and J is TRBJ2-3; D gene unclear. The V and J ends lost 5 bases and 5 bases respectively, with 8 bases between them. Germline loops: CDR1 MDHEN, CDR2 SYDVKM. This CDR3 region has 12 residues. The CDR3 DNA follows: TGTGCCAGCAGTGCACCGCAAGATACGCAGTATTTT. Encoded protein: CASSAPQDTQYF.

The CDR3 loop is CASSLTGSGSGSPLHF. DNA for the CDR3: TGTGCCAGCAGCCTGACAGGGTCGGGTAGTGGTTCACCCCTCCACTTT. This chain uses TRBV9 with TRBJ1-6; TRBD1 agrees at 7 bases. The ends lost 4 bases at V and 9 bases at J; junction bases unmatched: 13. CDR3 length: 16 residues. Per germline, CDR1 SGDLS and CDR2 YYNGEE.

The chain carries TRBV30 and TRBJ1-3, with unresolved D. Germline loops: CDR1 GTSNPN, CDR2 SVGIG (reference sequence). V dropped 2 bases and J dropped 4 bases, with 15 bases sitting between them. The CDR3 extends over 15 amino acids. In DNA, the CDR3 is TGTGCCTGGAGTCCTTGGCAACGGGCGGGAAACACCATATATTTT. Translated: CAWSPWQRAGNTIYF.

The V gene is TRBV7-8, the J gene TRBJ1-1, with D perhaps matching TRBD1 (5 bases). This CDR3 spans 16 amino acids. The V gene's germline CDR1 is SGHVS and CDR2 FQNEAQ. V was clipped by 4 bases and J by 2 bases, with 17 bases between them. CDR3 loop: CASSSWGVGGNTEAFF. CDR3 nucleotide sequence: TGTGCCAGCAGCTCCTGGGGGGTTGGCGGAAACACTGAAGCTTTCTTT.

J is TRBJ2-7 and V is TRBV7-9; 7 bases line up with TRBD1. The germline V gene has CDR1 SEHNR and CDR2 FQNEAQ (reference sequence). The CDR3 has 16 residues. The V segment lost 1 base and the J segment 2 bases; nucleotides outside the gene matches: 8. CDR3 loop: CASSLGLRGRAYEQYF. The CDR3 bases are TGTGCCAGCAGCTTAGGCCTGAGGGGGCGAGCCTACGAGCAGTACTTC.

This chain joins TRBV7-8 and TRBJ1-1; perhaps TRBD1 as D (5 bases). Germline V gene sequence: CDR1 SGHVS, CDR2 FQNEAQ. This CDR3 is 16 amino acids long. With 0 bases removed from V and 4 bases from J, the gap between germline ends came to 15 bases. The CDR3 DNA reads as TGTGCCAGCAGCTTAGCGGTAAGGGACGGAAGCACTGAAGCTTTCTTT. Its translation: CASSLAVRDGSTEAFF.

This chain links TRBV15 with TRBJ1-6; D is possibly TRBD1 (5 bases). V gave up 1 base and J gave up 8 bases, with 12 bases separating them. Germline loops: CDR1 LNHNV, CDR2 YYDKDF (reference sequence). CDR3 size: 15 residues. CDR3 DNA: TGTGCCACCAGCAGAGCTAGGGGTGGGGATTCACCCCTCCACTTT. It codes for CATSRARGGDSPLHF.

The chain couples TRBV20-1 to TRBJ2-7, with 7 bases lining up with TRBD2. J lost 2 bases, V lost 5 bases, and 12 bases had no gene match. Germline CDR1 DFQATT, CDR2 SNEGSKA (reference sequence). The CDR3 has 15 amino acids. The CDR3 DNA follows: TGCAGTGCTCCGCCAGGTGCGGGAGCGACCTACGAGCAGTACTTC. Translation gives CSAPPGAGATYEQYF.

In its sample, this clonotype was seen many times. The rearrangement joins TRBV20-1 to TRBJ1-5; D is ambiguous. Germline CDR1 is DFQATT and CDR2 is SNEGSKA (reference sequence). V shed 0 bases and J shed 4 bases, with 7 bases lying between them. The CDR3 totals 13 residues. CDR3 amino acids: CSAREAGNQPQHF. DNA of the CDR3: TGCAGTGCTAGAGAGGCAGGTAATCAGCCCCAGCATTTT.

This clonotype has only a few counts. The chain couples TRBV9 to TRBJ2-3; 7 bases agree with TRBD2. This CDR3 has 15 amino acids. Germline CDR1 reads SGDLS; CDR2 reads YYNGEE. V lost 2 bases, J lost 0 bases, and 3 bases stayed unmatched. CDR3 nucleotide sequence: TGTGCCAGCAGCGTTAGGGAGGGGAGCACAGATACGCAGTATTTT. It yields the protein CASSVREGSTDTQYF.

This clonotype was observed a handful of times. The chain uses TRBV28 and TRBJ1-1, with D unresolved. There are 13 residues in the CDR3. The V and J ends lost 8 bases and 0 bases respectively, with 10 bases between them. Germline loops: CDR1 MDHEN, CDR2 SYDVKM. The CDR3 spells CASARRLNTEAFF. Here the CDR3 DNA reads TGTGCCAGCGCCCGGCGCCTGAACACTGAAGCTTTCTTT. The full variable domain, rest sourced from reference TRBV28 and TRBJ1-1, is DVKVTQSSRYLVKRTGEKVFLECVQDMDHENMFWYRQDPGLGLRLIYFSYDVKMKEKGDIPEGYSVSREKKERFSLILESASTNQTSMYLCASARRLNTEAFFGQGTRLTVV.

CDR3: CASPTGTSRGGETQYF. CDR3 DNA: TGTGCCAGCCCAACCGGGACTAGCAGGGGCGGGGAGACCCAGTACTTC. The chain couples TRBV21-1 to TRBJ2-5; the D segment call TRBD2 is taken from the table without a DNA check. TRBV21-1 is a recognized pseudogene. The CDR3 is 16 amino acids.

This clonotype was detected only a few times. V gene TRBV7-2 combines with J gene TRBJ2-1, with 7 bases aligning to TRBD2. There are 16 residues in the CDR3. V lost 5 bases and J lost 1; bases outside the gene matches: 8. Per germline, CDR1 SGHTA and CDR2 FQGNSA. The CDR3 loop reads CASSRWGGASYNEQFF. CDR3 coding DNA: TGTGCCAGCAGCCGCTGGGGGGGAGCTTCCTACAATGAGCAGTTCTTC.

V usage is TRBV5-1 and J usage is TRBJ1-2; no firm D call. The V end was cut by 0 bases, the J end by 0 bases, with 9 bases between. Germline CDR1 SGHRS, CDR2 YFSETQ. The CDR3 sequence is 15 residues long. The CDR3 loop is CASSLEIGPNYGYTF. CDR3 DNA sequence: TGCGCCAGCAGCTTGGAGATAGGGCCTAACTATGGCTACACCTTC.

This clonotype occurred a few times. The chain employs TRBV4-1 and TRBJ2-2; D gene uncertain. The CDR3 covers 14 residues. V lost 1 base, J lost 4 bases, and 7 bases lay in between. Germline V gene lookup returns CDR1 MGHRA and CDR2 YSYEKL. CDR3 protein: CASSQGRATGELFF. The CDR3 DNA reads TGCGCCAGCAGCCAAGGACGCGCCACCGGGGAGCTGTTTTTT.

The CDR3: CASSDTYGYTF. CDR3 nucleotide sequence: TGTGCCAGCAGTGACACCTATGGCTACACCTTC. The V call is TRBV6-1, the J call TRBJ1-2; D gene unclear. CDR1 MNHNS and CDR2 SASEGT come from the germline V gene. The V gene lost 3 bases and the J gene lost 4 bases, with 3 bases spanning the gap. The CDR3 length is 11 residues.

The rearrangement joins TRBV9 to TRBJ1-1; no reliable D call. Trimming cost V 2 bases and J 0 bases, with 11 bases left between them. In germline, CDR1 is SGDLS, CDR2 YYNGEE. The CDR3 covers 15 residues. Here the CDR3 DNA reads TGTGCCAGCAGCGTTACAGCTTTTATGAACACTGAAGCTTTCTTT. Translating it yields CASSVTAFMNTEAFF.

This chain joins TRBV9 and TRBJ2-7; TRBD2 might be the D (5 bases). CDR3 length equals 15 residues. Trimming pared 4 bases from V and 3 bases from J, leaving 17 bases between. Germline CDR1 SGDLS, CDR2 YYNGEE. CDR3 in DNA: TGTGCCAGCAGCCCGAGGCCGGGATTCAACTACGAGCAGTACTTC. Translated, it gives CASSPRPGFNYEQYF.

DNA of the CDR3: TGTGCCAGCAGTGAATTGGGGCAGGGGGGTAACACCGGGGAGCTGTTTTTT. The encoded protein is CASSELGQGGNTGELFF. The chain employs TRBV2 and TRBJ2-2, with D maybe TRBD1 (7 bases). Looked up from germline, CDR1 is SNHLY and CDR2 is FYNNEI. The CDR3 consists of 17 residues. V shed 2 bases and J shed 2 bases, with 15 bases lying between them.

The gene calls are TRBV4-1 and TRBJ2-5, with 9 bases identical to TRBD1. Per germline, CDR1 MGHRA and CDR2 YSYEKL. Trimming at V came to 4 bases and at J to 1 base, leaving 4 bases not matched to a gene. CDR3 length: 15 residues. Written as DNA, the CDR3 is TGCGCCAGCAGCCTCGGACAGGGGTCCCAAGAGACCCAGTACTTC. Translating gives CASSLGQGSQETQYF.

This clonotype was detected once. The chain couples TRBV2 to TRBJ1-1, with 8 bases identical to TRBD1. The CDR3 covers 15 residues. In germline, CDR1 is SNHLY, CDR2 FYNNEI. The V gene end was trimmed by 5 bases and the J gene end by 1 base; junction bases not matched to a gene: 6. The chain's CDR3 is CASSKTDRGNTEAFF. In DNA form, the CDR3 reads TGTGCCAGCAGTAAAACCGACAGGGGGAACACTGAAGCTTTCTTT.

This clonotype was found a few times. The chain recombines TRBV20-1 with TRBJ1-6; TRBD1 might be the D (6 bases). CDR3 length: 14 residues. Germline lookup yields CDR1 DFQATT and CDR2 SNEGSKA (reference sequence). Trimming removed 2 bases from V and 8 bases from J, with 13 bases in between. The CDR3 bases are TGCAGTGCTAGACAGGGGATGGTGGATTCACCCCTCCACTTT. Translating it yields CSARQGMVDSPLHF.

This clonotype was seen many times. The chain carries TRBV12-3 or TRBV12-4 and TRBJ1-1, with 7 bases matching TRBD1. The CDR3 contains 14 residues. The V gene end was trimmed by 6 bases and the J gene end by 4 bases; junction bases not matched to a gene: 8. DNA of the CDR3: TGTGCCAGCAGGGGTGAGGGGGCGACCACTGAAGCTTTCTTT. It is translated as CASRGEGATTEAFF.

This clonotype was seen only a few times. The rearrangement uses TRBV7-9 and TRBJ1-3; no reliable D call. Deletions cut 2 bases from V and 3 bases from J, with 8 bases between. CDR3 size: 14 residues. Germline loops: CDR1 SEHNR, CDR2 FQNEAQ (reference sequence). The CDR3 reads CASSLFPRGNTIYF. The CDR3 nucleotides are TGTGCCAGCAGCTTATTTCCGCGTGGAAACACCATATATTTT.

This chain uses TRBV18 with TRBJ2-7; 9 bases are shared with TRBD2. The CDR3 runs to 14 residues. The junction had 9 bases not matched to a gene; V was cut back by 5 bases and J by 7 bases. The germline V gene has CDR1 KGHSH and CDR2 LQKENI. CDR3 in amino acids: CASSTSLAGGEQYF. CDR3 sequence (DNA): TGTGCCAGCTCAACCTCACTAGCGGGTGGGGAGCAGTACTTC.